Sequencing of this T cell receptor beta chain was carried out in a study of tumor and adjacent non-tumor tissue in lung cancer. Study in general: Patients comprised about a dozen adenocarcinoma, 2 squamous cell carcinoma and 1 small cell lung cancer.

In germline, CDR1 is DFQATT, CDR2 SNEGSKA (reference sequence). The length of the CDR3 is 15 residues. The library came from three nested PCR rounds adapted from ARM-PCR protocols. TCRdb used MiXCR to reprocess the multiplex PCR reads, holding one entry per CDR3 protein. This sample has 85,000 to 130,000 distinct CDR3 sequences; less than 75% occur once, and the top ten carry around a fifth. RNA was extracted from bulk tissue without any cell sorting. This non-tumor lung sample came from over 3 cm beyond the tumor edge. Points on this clonotype: Compared with germline, one end of the junction differs, possibly owing to a read error.

Sequenced: distant non-tumor lung tissue. V gene TRBV20-1 combines with J gene TRBJ2-2, with 9 bases that match TRBD2. The TCR was taken from a man between 25 and 39 years old with non-small cell lung cancer. CDR3 in amino acids: CSTREAGGNTGELFF. The CDR3 region has the DNA TGCAGTACTAGAGAAGCGGGAGGGAACACCGGGGAGCTGTTTTTT.